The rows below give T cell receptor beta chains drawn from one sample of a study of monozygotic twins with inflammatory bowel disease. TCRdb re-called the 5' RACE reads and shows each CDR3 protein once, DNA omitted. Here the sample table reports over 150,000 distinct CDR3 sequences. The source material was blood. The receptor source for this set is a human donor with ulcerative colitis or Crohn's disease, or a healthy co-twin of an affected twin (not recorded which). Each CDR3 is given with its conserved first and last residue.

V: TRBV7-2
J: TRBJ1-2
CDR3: CASSLRTGGATNYGYTF

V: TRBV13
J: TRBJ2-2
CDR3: CASSLVIGLGTTGELFF

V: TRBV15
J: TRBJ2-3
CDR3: CATSREIPPSTDTQYF

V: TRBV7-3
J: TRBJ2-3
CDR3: CASSLGGGWTDTQYF

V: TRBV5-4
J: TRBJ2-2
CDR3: CASSLDQASGELFF

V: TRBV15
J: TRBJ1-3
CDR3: CATSLRTTIYF

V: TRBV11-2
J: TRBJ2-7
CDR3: CASSLGAPGRPRDPLSYEQYF

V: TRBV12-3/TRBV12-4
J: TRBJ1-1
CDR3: CASSTREVSWEAFF

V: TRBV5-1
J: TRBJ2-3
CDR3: CASSSGLVTDTQYF

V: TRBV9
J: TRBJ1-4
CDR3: CASRGSANEKLFF

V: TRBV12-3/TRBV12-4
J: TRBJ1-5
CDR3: CASRGPGYSNQPQHF

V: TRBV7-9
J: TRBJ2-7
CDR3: CASSTDLLWPYEQYF

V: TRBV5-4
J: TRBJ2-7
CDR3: CASSTSLRGNGEQYF

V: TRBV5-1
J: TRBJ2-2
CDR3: CASTSGEPNTGELFF

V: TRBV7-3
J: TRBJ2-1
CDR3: CASSLGQRYSGTYNEQFF